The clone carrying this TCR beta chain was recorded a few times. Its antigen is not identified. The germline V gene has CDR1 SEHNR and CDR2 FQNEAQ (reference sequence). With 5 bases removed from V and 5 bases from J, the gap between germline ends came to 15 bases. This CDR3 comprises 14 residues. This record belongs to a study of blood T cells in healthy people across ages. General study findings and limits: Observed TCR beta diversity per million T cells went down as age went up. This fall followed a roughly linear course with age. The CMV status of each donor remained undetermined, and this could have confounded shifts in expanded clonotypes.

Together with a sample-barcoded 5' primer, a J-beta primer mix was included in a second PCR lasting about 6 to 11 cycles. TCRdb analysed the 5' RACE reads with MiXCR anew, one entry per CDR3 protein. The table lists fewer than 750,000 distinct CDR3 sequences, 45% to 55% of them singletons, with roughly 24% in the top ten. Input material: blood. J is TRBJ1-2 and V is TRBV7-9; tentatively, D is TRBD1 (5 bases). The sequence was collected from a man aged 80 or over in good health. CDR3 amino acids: CASSPGRDFYGYTF. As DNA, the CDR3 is TGTGCCAGCAGCCCAGGGAGGGACTTTTATGGCTACACCTTC.